This TCR beta chain was captured in a study of T-cell memory formation after mild COVID-19. Across the study: TCR clusters largely stayed donor specific.

Details on this clonotype: Antigen: not known. The junction and the germline gene differ at one end; a read error may be behind it.

TCRdb re-called the 5' RACE reads through MiXCR, storing one row per CDR3 protein. The sample lists over 300,000 distinct CDR3 sequences; approximately 22% were seen once. This CDR3 has 15 residues. Per germline, CDR1 SNHLY and CDR2 FYNNEI. The study, taken as a whole, reports: Nothing showed for sure that second-wave clones peaking on day 37 were SARS-CoV-2 specific.

The chain couples TRBV2 to TRBJ2-3; maybe TRBD2 (7 bases). This receptor was obtained from a young man who had mild COVID-19 (a few samples of this study predate the infection). Cell type and time point are not known. Material for sequencing was PBMCs or a T cell subset sorted from them (not recorded which). CDR3 region: CASSPQGGYTDTRYF. The CDR3 DNA is TGTGCCAGCAGTCCACAGGGAGGGTACACAGATACGCGGTATTTT.